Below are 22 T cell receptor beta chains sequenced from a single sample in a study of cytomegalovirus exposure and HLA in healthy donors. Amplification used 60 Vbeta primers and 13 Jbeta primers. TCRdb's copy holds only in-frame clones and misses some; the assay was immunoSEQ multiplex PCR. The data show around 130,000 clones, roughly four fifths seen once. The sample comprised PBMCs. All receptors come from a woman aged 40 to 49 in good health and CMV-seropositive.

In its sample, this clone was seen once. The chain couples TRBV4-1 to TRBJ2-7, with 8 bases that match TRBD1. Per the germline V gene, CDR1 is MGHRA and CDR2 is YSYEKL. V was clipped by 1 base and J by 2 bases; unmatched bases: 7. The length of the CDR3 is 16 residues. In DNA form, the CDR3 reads TGCGCCAGCAGCCAAGTTCGGACAGGGCCCCCCTACGAGCAGTACTTC. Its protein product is CASSQVRTGPPYEQYF.

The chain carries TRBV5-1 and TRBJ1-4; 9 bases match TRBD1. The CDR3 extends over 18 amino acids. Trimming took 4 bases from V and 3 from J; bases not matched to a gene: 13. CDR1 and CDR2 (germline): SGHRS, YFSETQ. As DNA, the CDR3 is TGCGCCAGCAGCGACAGGACAGGGGCGGGACTAGCTAATGAAAAACTGTTTTTT. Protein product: CASSDRTGAGLANEKLFF.

Here the CDR3 reads CASSRDRVTEAFF. The CDR3, as DNA: TGTGCCAGCAGCAGAGACAGGGTCACTGAAGCTTTCTTT. The chain has TRBV7-8 and TRBJ1-1; TRBD1 matches 7 bases. The CDR3 loop spans 13 amino acids. Trimming removed 5 bases from V and 4 bases from J; junction bases left unmatched: 4. In germline, CDR1 is SGHVS, CDR2 FQNEAQ.

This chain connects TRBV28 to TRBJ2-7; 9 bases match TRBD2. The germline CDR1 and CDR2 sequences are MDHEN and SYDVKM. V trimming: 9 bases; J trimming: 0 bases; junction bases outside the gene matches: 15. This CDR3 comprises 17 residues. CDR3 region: CASNPSGRLAVSYEQYF. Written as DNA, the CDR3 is TGTGCCAGTAACCCCTCAGGGCGACTAGCGGTCTCCTACGAGCAGTACTTC.

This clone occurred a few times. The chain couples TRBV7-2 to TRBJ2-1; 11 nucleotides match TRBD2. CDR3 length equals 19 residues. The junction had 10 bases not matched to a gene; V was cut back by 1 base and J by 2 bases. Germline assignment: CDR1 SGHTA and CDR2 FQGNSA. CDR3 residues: CASSLGPLAGGPAYNEQFF. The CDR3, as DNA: TGTGCCAGCAGCTTAGGGCCCTTAGCGGGGGGGCCTGCCTACAATGAGCAGTTCTTC.

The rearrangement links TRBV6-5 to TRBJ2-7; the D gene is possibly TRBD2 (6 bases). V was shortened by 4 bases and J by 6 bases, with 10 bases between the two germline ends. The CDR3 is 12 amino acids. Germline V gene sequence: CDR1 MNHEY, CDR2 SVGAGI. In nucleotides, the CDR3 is TGTGCCAGCAGTTCAGGGACTCGCGAGCAGTACTTC. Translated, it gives CASSSGTREQYF.

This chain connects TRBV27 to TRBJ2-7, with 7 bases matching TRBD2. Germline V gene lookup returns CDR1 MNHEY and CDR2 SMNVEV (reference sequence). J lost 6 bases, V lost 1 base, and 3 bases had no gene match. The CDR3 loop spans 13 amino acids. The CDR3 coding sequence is TGTGCCAGCAGTTTATTTAGGGAGGGCGAGCAGTACTTC. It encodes CASSLFREGEQYF.

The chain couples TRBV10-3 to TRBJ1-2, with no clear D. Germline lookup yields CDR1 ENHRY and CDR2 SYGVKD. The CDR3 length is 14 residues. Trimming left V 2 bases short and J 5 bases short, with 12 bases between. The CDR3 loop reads CAISEEVSTYGYTF. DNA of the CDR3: TGTGCCATCAGTGAGGAGGTTTCCACGTATGGCTACACCTTC.

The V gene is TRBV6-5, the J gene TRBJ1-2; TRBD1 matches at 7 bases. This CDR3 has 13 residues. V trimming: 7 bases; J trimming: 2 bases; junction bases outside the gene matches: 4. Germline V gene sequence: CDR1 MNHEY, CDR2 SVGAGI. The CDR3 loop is CASNNRGNYGYTF. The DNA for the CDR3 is TGTGCCAGCAACAACAGGGGAAACTATGGCTACACCTTC.

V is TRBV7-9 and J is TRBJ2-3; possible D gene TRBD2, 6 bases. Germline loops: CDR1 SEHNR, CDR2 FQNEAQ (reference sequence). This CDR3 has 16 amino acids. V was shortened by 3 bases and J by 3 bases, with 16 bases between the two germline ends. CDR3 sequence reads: CASSFLAGSGTDTQYF. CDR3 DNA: TGTGCCAGCAGCTTTCTCGCCGGGAGCGGGACAGATACGCAGTATTTT.

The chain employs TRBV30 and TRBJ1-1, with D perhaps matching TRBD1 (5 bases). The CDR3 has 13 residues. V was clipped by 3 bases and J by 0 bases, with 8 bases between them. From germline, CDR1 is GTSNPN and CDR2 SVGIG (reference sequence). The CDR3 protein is CAWRTALNTEAFF. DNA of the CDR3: TGTGCCTGGAGGACAGCACTGAACACTGAAGCTTTCTTT.

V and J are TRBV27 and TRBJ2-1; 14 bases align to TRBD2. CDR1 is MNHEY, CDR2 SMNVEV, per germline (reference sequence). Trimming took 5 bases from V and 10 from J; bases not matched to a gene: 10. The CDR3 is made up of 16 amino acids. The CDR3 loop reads CASSILTSGRAREQFF. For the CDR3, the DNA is TGTGCCAGCAGTATTTTGACTAGCGGGAGGGCCAGAGAGCAGTTCTTC.

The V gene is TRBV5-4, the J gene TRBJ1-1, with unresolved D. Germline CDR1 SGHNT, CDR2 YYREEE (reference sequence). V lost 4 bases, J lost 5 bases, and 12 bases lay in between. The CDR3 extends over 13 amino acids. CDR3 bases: TGTGCCAGCAGCCCCGGGGTAGGTACTGAAGCTTTCTTT. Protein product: CASSPGVGTEAFF.

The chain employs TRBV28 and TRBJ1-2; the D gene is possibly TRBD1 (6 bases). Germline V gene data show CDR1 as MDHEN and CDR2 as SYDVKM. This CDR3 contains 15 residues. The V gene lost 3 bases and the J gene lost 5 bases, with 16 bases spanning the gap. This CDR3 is CASSLQRGGQYGYTF. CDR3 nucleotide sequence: TGTGCCAGCAGTTTGCAAAGGGGGGGCCAGTATGGCTACACCTTC.

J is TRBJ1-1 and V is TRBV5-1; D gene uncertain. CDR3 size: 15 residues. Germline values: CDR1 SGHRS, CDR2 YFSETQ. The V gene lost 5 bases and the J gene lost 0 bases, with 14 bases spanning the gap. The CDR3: CASRVWASVNTEAFF. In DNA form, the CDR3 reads TGCGCCAGCAGGGTGTGGGCCTCCGTGAACACTGAAGCTTTCTTT.

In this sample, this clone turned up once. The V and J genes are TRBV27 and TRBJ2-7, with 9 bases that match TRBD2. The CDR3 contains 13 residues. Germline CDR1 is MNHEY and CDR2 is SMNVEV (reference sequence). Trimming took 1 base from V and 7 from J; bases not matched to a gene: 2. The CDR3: CASSLFAGGEQYF. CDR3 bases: TGTGCCAGCAGTTTATTTGCGGGGGGGGAGCAGTACTTC.

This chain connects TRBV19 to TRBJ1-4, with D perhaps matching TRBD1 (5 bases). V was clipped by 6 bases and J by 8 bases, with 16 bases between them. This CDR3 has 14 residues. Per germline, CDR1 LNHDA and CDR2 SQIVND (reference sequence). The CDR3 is CASRGQGFVEKLFF. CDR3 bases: TGTGCCAGTAGGGGCCAGGGCTTCGTCGAAAAACTGTTTTTT.

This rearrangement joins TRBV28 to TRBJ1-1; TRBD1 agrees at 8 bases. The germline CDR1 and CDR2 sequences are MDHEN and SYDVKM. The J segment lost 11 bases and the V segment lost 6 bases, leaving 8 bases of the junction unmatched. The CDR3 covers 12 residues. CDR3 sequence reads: CASSRQGLGAFF. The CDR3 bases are TGTGCCAGCAGCAGACAGGGGCTCGGGGCTTTCTTT.

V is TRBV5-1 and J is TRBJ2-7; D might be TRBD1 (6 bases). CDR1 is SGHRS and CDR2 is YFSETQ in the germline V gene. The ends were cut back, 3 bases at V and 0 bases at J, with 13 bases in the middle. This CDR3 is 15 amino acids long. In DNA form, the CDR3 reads TGCGCCAGCAGCTCACAGGGACCGCACTCCTACGAGCAGTACTTC. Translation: CASSSQGPHSYEQYF.

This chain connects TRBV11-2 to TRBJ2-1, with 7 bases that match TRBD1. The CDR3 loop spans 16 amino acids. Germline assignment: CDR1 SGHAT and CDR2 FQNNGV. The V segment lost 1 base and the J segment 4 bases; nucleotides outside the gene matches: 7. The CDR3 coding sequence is TGTGCCAGCAGCTTAGCTAGAGGGACAGCTTACAATGAGCAGTTCTTC. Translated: CASSLARGTAYNEQFF.

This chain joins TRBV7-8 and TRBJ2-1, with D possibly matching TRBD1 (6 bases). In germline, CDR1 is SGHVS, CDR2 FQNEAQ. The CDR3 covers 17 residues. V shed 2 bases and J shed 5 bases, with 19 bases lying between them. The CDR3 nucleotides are TGTGCCAGCAGCTTAATGGCAGGACAGTGGAGAGACAATGAGCAGTTCTTC. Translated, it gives CASSLMAGQWRDNEQFF.

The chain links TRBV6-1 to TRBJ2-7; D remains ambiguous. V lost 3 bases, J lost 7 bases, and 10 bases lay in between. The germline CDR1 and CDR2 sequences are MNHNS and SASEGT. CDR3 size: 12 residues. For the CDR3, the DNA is TGTGCCAGCAGTGATCTGAGGTCAGAGCAGTACTTC. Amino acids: CASSDLRSEQYF.